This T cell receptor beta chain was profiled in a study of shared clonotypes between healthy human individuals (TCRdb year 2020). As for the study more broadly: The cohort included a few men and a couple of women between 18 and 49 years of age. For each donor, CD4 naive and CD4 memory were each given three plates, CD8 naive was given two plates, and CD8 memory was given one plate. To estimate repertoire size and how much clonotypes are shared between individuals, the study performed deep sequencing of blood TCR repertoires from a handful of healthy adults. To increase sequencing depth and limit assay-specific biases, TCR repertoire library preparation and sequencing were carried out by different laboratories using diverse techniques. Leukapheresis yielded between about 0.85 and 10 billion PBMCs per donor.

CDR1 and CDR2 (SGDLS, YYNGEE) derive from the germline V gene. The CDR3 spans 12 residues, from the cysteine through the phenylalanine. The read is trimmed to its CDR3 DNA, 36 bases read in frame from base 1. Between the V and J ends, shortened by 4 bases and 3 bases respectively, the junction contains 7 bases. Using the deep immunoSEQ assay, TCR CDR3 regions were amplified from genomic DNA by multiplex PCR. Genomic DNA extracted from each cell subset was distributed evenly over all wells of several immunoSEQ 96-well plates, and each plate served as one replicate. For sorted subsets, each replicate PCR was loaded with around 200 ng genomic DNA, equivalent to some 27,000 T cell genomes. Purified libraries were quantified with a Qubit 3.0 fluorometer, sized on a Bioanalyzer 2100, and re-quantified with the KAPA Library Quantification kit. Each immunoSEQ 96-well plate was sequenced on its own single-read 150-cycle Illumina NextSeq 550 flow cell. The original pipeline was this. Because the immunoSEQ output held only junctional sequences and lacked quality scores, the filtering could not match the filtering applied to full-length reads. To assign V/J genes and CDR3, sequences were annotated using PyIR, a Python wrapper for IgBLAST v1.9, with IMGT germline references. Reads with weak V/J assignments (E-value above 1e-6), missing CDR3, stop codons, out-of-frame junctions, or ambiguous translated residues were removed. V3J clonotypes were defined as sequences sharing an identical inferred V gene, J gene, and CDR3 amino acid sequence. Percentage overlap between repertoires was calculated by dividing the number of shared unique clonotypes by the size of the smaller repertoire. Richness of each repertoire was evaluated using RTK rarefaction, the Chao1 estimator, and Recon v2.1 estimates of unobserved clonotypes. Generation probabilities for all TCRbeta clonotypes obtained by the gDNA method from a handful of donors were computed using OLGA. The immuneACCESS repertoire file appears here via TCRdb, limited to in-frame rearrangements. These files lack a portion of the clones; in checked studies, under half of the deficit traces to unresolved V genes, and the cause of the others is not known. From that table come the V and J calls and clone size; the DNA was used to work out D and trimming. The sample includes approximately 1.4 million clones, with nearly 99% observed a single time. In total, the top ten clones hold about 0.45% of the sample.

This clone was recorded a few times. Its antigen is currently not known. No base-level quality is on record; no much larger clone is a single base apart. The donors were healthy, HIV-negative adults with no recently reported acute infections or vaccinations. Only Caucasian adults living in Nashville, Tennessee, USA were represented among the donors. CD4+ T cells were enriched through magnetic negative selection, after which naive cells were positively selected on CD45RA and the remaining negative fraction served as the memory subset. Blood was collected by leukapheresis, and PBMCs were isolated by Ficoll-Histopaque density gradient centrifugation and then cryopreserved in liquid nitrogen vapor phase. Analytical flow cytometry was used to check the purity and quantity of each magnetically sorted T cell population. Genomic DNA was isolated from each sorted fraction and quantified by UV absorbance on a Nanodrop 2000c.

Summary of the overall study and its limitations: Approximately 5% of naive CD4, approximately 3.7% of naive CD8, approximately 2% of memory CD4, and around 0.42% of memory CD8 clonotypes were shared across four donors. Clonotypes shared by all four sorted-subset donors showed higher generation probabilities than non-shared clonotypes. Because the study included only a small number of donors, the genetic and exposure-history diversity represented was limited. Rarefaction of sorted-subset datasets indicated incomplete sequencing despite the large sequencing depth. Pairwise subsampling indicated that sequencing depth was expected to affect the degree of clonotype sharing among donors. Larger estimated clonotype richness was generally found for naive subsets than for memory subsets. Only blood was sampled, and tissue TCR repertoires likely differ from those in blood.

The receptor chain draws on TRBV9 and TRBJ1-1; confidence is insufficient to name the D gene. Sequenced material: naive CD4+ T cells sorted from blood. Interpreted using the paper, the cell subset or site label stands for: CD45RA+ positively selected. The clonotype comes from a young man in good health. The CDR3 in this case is CASSPQDTEAFF. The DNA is TGTGCCAGCAGCCCCCAGGACACTGAAGCTTTCTTT.